In this sample, the clone carrying this T cell receptor (beta chain) turned up a few times. Its antigen is currently unknown. Assembly of TCR beta libraries relied on iRepertoire HTBI primers together with Arm-PCR of CDR3 regions. TCRdb re-called the multiplex PCR reads through MiXCR, storing one row per CDR3 protein. This table holds some 430,000 distinct CDR3 sequences, roughly 21% found once. The data were taken from a study of regulatory T cells in long-lasting Graves disease. Time point of the sample: persistent/refractory GD, antithyroid drugs over 5 years with positive TRAb. PBMC-extracted RNA yielded the TCR library. The study, taken as a whole, reports: Exclusively peripheral blood, rather than thyroid tissue, was studied. A greater number of public clonotypes (around 3,000) was shared by persistent patients than by new patients (about 960).

Specimen: peripheral blood mononuclear cells (PBMCs), collected when the disease was refractory, from a patient treated with antithyroid drugs. The source of this sequence is a female donor with Graves disease.

The CDR3: CSAREGGGGNQPQHF. The DNA for the CDR3 is TGCAGTGCTAGGGAAGGAGGGGGCGGGAATCAGCCCCAGCATTTT. V gene TRBV20-1 combines with J gene TRBJ1-5, with 7 positions matching TRBD1. The V gene's germline CDR1 is DFQATT and CDR2 SNEGSKA (reference sequence). The CDR3 contains 15 residues. With V trimmed by 3 bases and J by 4 bases, 9 bases remained unmatched.